What follows is one T cell receptor beta chain and its context. The sample holds a few counts of this clonotype. Which antigen it targets is not known. Qualities for individual bases were not recorded, and no much larger clone is one base off. This entry comes from a study of response to subunit inactivated influenza vaccine (dated by TCRdb to between 2017 and 2018). Background on the whole study: The study used deep quantitative T cell receptor repertoire profiling to track responses to a trivalent subunit inactivated influenza vaccine.

The library relied on RT-PCR. Sequencing used an Illumina HiSeq 2500. TCRdb handled the public reads itself, with Q25 trimming in fastp and clone calling in MiXCR, and kept productive beta chains. Rows with one shared CDR3 protein collapse into an entry with the most common genes and DNA. This sample has a few hundred thousand distinct CDR3 sequences in its table, and approximately 15% of those were observed once. Around 10% of the sample is held by the ten biggest clonotypes. Trimming at the junction amounts to 4 bases on V and 7 bases on J, and the germline ends lie 19 bases apart. Reading the germline V gene (reference sequence) gives CDR1 LGHDT and CDR2 YNNKEL. From the cysteine through the phenylalanine, the CDR3 covers 15 amino acids. Of the read, only the CDR3 DNA is kept; its 45 bases are in frame from base 1. Beyond this particular receptor, the publication reports: The authors suggested that each seasonal influenza vaccination may recruit only a limited number of new T cells.

The rearrangement joined TRBV3-1 to TRBJ2-5; perhaps TRBD1 is the D gene, with 6 bases matching. The TCR sequence derives from a man in his fifties or sixties who received an inactivated influenza vaccine. Donor details come from another sample of the same person, matched by shared clones. The sample consisted of PBMCs from blood, taken 11 to 12 days after vaccination. The CDR3 loop reads CASSPPRGVIGTQYF. The nucleotides read TGTGCCAGCAGCCCCCCCAGGGGAGTGATTGGGACCCAGTACTTC.